Below, 28 T cell receptor beta chains from the same sample are listed, as sequenced in a study of cytomegalovirus exposure and HLA in healthy donors. A multiplex PCR was run with 60 Vbeta primers and 13 Jbeta primers. Assay: immunoSEQ multiplex PCR; the TCRdb copy retains only in-frame clones and omits some. Of some 180,000 clones in the sample, about four fifths were seen once. Input material: PBMCs. These receptor sequences come from a female donor in good health and CMV-seronegative.

The V gene is TRBV7-9, the J gene TRBJ2-7, with 7 positions matching TRBD1. The germline V gene encodes CDR1 SEHNR and CDR2 FQNEAQ (reference sequence). V shed 1 base and J 0 bases; nucleotides not matched to a gene: 6. The CDR3 contains 16 residues. For the CDR3, the DNA is TGTGCCAGCAGCTTAGTGGACAGGTCGAGCTCCTACGAGCAGTACTTC. It translates to CASSLVDRSSSYEQYF.

The chain combines TRBV6-5 with TRBJ2-7; TRBD2 matches at 7 bases. CDR1 is MNHEY and CDR2 is SVGAGI in the germline V gene. The CDR3 runs 16 residues. V lost 4 bases and J lost 3; bases outside the gene matches: 12. CDR3 region: CASSSWARREFYEQYF. The CDR3 coding sequence is TGTGCCAGCAGTTCATGGGCGAGGCGGGAGTTCTACGAGCAGTACTTC.

This clone has more than one count but fewer than ten. V gene TRBV6-6 combines with J gene TRBJ2-1; 7 bases align to TRBD2. CDR1 MNHNY and CDR2 SVGAGI come from the germline V gene (reference sequence). There are 16 residues in the CDR3. The trim removed 0 bases at V and 5 bases at J, leaving 7 bases unmatched. The CDR3 DNA is TGTGCCAGCAGTTACTCGCGGAGCGGGGAAAACAATGAGCAGTTCTTC. This encodes CASSYSRSGENNEQFF.

A few counts support this clone. The chain joins TRBV30 to TRBJ2-1, with TRBD2 matching 7 bases. Per germline, CDR1 GTSNPN and CDR2 SVGIG (reference sequence). The CDR3 totals 13 residues. Trimming removed 5 bases from V and 0 bases from J; junction bases left unmatched: 1. CDR3 DNA: TGTGCCTGGGGGGGGGTCTCCTACAATGAGCAGTTCTTC. Translation: CAWGGVSYNEQFF.

The V and J genes are TRBV2 and TRBJ1-6, with TRBD1 matching over 7 bases. Germline CDR1 SNHLY, CDR2 FYNNEI. The CDR3 loop spans 13 amino acids. With V trimmed by 8 bases and J by 7 bases, 5 bases remained unmatched. CDR3 in amino acids: CASHDRENSPLHF. In DNA, the CDR3 is TGTGCCAGCCACGACAGGGAAAATTCACCCCTCCACTTT.

V and J are TRBV4-1 and TRBJ2-7; D call uncertain. Trimming took off 1 base at V and 3 bases at J, with 13 bases between the two ends. The CDR3 extends over 15 amino acids. The germline gives CDR1 MGHRA, CDR2 YSYEKL. The CDR3 loop is CASSQGGGRSYEQYF. The CDR3 coding sequence is TGCGCCAGCAGCCAAGGAGGTGGCAGAAGCTACGAGCAGTACTTC.

The chain joins TRBV4-2 to TRBJ2-1, with a possible D match to TRBD1 (5 bases). This CDR3 contains 13 residues. Germline V CDR1 and CDR2: LGHNA, YNFKEQ. The V gene lost 0 bases and the J gene lost 9 bases, with 9 bases spanning the gap. CDR3 coding DNA: TGTGCCAGCAGCCAAGATTCTAGGGGTGAGCAGTTCTTC. Translated, it gives CASSQDSRGEQFF.

The rearrangement uses TRBV28 and TRBJ2-5; perhaps TRBD1 as D (7 bases). Near its end, the DNA agrees better with TRBJ2-7, so the J call may be wrong. CDR3 length: 15 amino acids. CDR1 is MDHEN and CDR2 is SYDVKM in the germline V gene. The CDR3 sequence is CASQGTYRGGYEQYF. CDR3 bases: TGTGCCAGCCAGGGGACTTACAGGGGTGGCTACGAGCAGTACTTC.

The gene calls are TRBV4-2 and TRBJ2-5; 7 positions agree with TRBD2. V trimming: 3 bases; J trimming: 5 bases; junction bases outside the gene matches: 6. CDR3 length: 14 residues. Germline V CDR1 and CDR2: LGHNA, YNFKEQ. This CDR3 is CASSQDGLVETQYF. The CDR3 DNA sequence: TGTGCCAGCAGCCAGGACGGACTAGTCGAGACCCAGTACTTC.

A few counts support this clone. V gene TRBV11-1 combines with J gene TRBJ2-1; D perhaps matches TRBD2 (7 bases). Trimming took off 5 bases at V and 7 bases at J, with 15 bases between the two ends. Per germline, CDR1 SGHAT and CDR2 FQDESV (reference sequence). The CDR3 contains 14 residues. CDR3 protein: CASSIWGGPNEQFF. The CDR3 region has the DNA TGTGCCAGCAGCATCTGGGGGGGCCCGAATGAGCAGTTCTTC.

The chain uses TRBV11-2 and TRBJ2-3; 9 nucleotides line up with TRBD2. Germline V gene data show CDR1 as SGHAT and CDR2 as FQNNGV. With 5 bases clipped from V and 9 bases from J, the junction kept 12 bases outside the gene matches. This CDR3 spans 15 amino acids. CDR3 region: CASSLNSGSQETQYF. As DNA, the CDR3 is TGTGCCAGCAGCCTCAATAGCGGGAGCCAGGAGACGCAGTATTTT.

In its sample, this clone was seen a few times. The rearrangement links TRBV28 to TRBJ1-4, with D tentatively TRBD1 (6 bases). The V end was cut by 6 bases, the J end by 7 bases, with 18 bases between. The CDR3 length is 15 residues. Germline V lookup: CDR1 MDHEN, CDR2 SYDVKM. Written as DNA, the CDR3 is TGTGCCAGCAGCCTGAATGGGGGCGCCAGTGAAAAACTGTTTTTT. It yields the protein CASSLNGGASEKLFF.

The chain employs TRBV4-1 and TRBJ2-2, with D uncertain. The V and J ends lost 0 bases and 6 bases respectively, with 11 bases between them. CDR3 size: 15 residues. The germline CDR1 and CDR2 sequences are MGHRA and YSYEKL. The chain's CDR3 is CASSQETAKAGELFF. CDR3 DNA sequence: TGCGCCAGCAGCCAAGAAACAGCTAAGGCCGGGGAGCTGTTTTTT.

The rearrangement uses TRBV5-1 and TRBJ2-2; 11 bases are shared with TRBD2. The CDR3 is made up of 16 amino acids. The trim removed 4 bases at V and 8 bases at J, leaving 10 bases unmatched. Looked up from germline, CDR1 is SGHRS and CDR2 is YFSETQ. The CDR3 region has the DNA TGCGCCAGCAGCCTAAGACTAGCGGGGAACTCGGGGGAGCTGTTTTTT. As protein: CASSLRLAGNSGELFF.

The chain recombines TRBV4-1 with TRBJ1-3; D is perhaps TRBD1 (6 bases). Trimming removed 1 base at V and 0 bases at J, with 13 bases between. CDR1 is MGHRA, CDR2 YSYEKL, per germline. The CDR3 has 17 residues. CDR3 bases: TGCGCCAGCAGCCAAGTTACAGGGCCGGGCTCTGGAAACACCATATATTTT. Protein: CASSQVTGPGSGNTIYF.

J is TRBJ2-7 and V is TRBV7-3, with 7 nucleotides matching TRBD1. This CDR3 region has 15 residues. V was pared by 5 bases and J by 3 bases, with 10 bases of the junction left unmatched. Germline CDR1 and CDR2: SGHTA and FQGTGA. CDR3 sequence: CASSPSGQVGYEQYF. The CDR3, as DNA: TGTGCCAGCAGCCCATCCGGACAGGTGGGCTACGAGCAGTACTTC.

The V gene is TRBV2, the J gene TRBJ2-5; a weak D match, TRBD2 (5 bases). CDR1 is SNHLY and CDR2 is FYNNEI in the germline V gene. This CDR3 is built from 11 residues. V was cut by 4 bases and J by 5 bases, with 5 bases left in between. The DNA for the CDR3 is TGTGCCAGCAGTGGGGAGGAGACCCAGTACTTC. It translates to CASSGEETQYF.

By sample fraction, this clone is medium-sized. This chain joins TRBV18 and TRBJ1-1; D is unresolved. The CDR3 is 14 residues long. V lost 6 bases and J 4 bases, leaving 15 bases between the germline ends. CDR1 and CDR2 (germline): KGHSH, LQKENI. CDR3 sequence reads: CASSPTMEGTEAFF. CDR3 DNA: TGTGCCAGCTCCCCGACAATGGAAGGCACTGAAGCTTTCTTT.

The chain is built from TRBV7-9 and TRBJ2-3; 9 nucleotides agree with TRBD1. CDR3 length: 15 residues. J lost 3 bases, V lost 3 bases, and 4 bases had no gene match. Germline CDR1 SEHNR, CDR2 FQNEAQ (reference sequence). The CDR3 region is CASSLRTGATDTQYF. The CDR3 nucleotides read TGTGCCAGCAGCTTGAGGACAGGGGCGACAGATACGCAGTATTTT. The variable domain in full, completed from reference TRBV7-9 and TRBJ2-3, reads DTGVSQNPRHKITKRGQNVTFRCDPISEHNRLYWYRQTLGQGPEFLTYFQNEAQLEKSRLLSDRFSAERPKGSFSTLEIQRTEQGDSAMYLCASSLRTGATDTQYFGPGTRLTVL.

The chain combines TRBV2 with TRBJ1-4; possibly TRBD1 for D (6 bases). The CDR3 contains 14 residues. Germline V gene data show CDR1 as SNHLY and CDR2 as FYNNEI. Trimming took 5 bases from V and 7 from J, leaving 14 bases between them. The CDR3: CASSKQGGGEKLFF. In nucleotides, the CDR3 is TGTGCCAGCAGTAAACAGGGTGGGGGTGAAAAACTGTTTTTT.

This clone was seen just once. The genes are TRBV2 and TRBJ2-7, with 9 positions matching TRBD1. CDR3 length: 15 amino acids. Per the germline V gene, CDR1 is SNHLY and CDR2 is FYNNEI. The trim removed 4 bases at V and 5 bases at J, leaving 9 bases unmatched. The CDR3 protein is CASSAGTGLGDEQYF. DNA for the CDR3: TGTGCCAGCAGTGCCGGGACAGGGCTGGGGGACGAGCAGTACTTC.

The rearrangement uses TRBV6-6 and TRBJ2-3; a weak D match, TRBD2 (6 bases). Trimming stripped 2 bases from V and 2 bases from J, with 14 bases between. The CDR3 runs 16 residues. From germline, CDR1 is MNHNY and CDR2 SVGAGI (reference sequence). The CDR3 spells CASSYDSGIATDTQYF. As DNA, the CDR3 is TGTGCCAGCAGTTACGATAGCGGAATTGCCACAGATACGCAGTATTTT.

This rearrangement joins TRBV2 to TRBJ2-2; no firm D call. CDR3 length: 14 amino acids. Trimming shortened V by 7 bases and J by 2 bases, and 11 bases separated the two germline ends. From germline, CDR1 is SNHLY and CDR2 FYNNEI. CDR3 amino acids: CASKPPFNTGELFF. CDR3 in DNA: TGTGCCAGCAAGCCCCCATTTAACACCGGGGAGCTGTTTTTT.

This clone was recorded once. The chain joins TRBV6-5 to TRBJ2-5; 8 bases are a match to TRBD1. The DNA matches TRBJ2-7 better at its end, which makes the J call doubtful. The germline V gene encodes CDR1 MNHEY and CDR2 SVGAGI. This CDR3 is 15 amino acids long. DNA of the CDR3: TGTGCCAGCAACGAGGGGGCAGGGGGCACCTACGAGCAGTACTTC. Translated: CASNEGAGGTYEQYF.

V gene TRBV5-1 combines with J gene TRBJ2-1; 10 bases fit TRBD2. V lost 0 bases and J lost 5; bases outside the gene matches: 5. This CDR3 region has 16 residues. The V gene's germline CDR1 is SGHRS and CDR2 YFSETQ. Here the CDR3 DNA reads TGCGCCAGCAGCTTGGCGCCTAGCGGGGGACACAATGAGCAGTTCTTC. Translated, it gives CASSLAPSGGHNEQFF.

The rearrangement uses TRBV29-1 and TRBJ2-7; 7 bases fit TRBD1. Looked up from germline, CDR1 is SQVTM and CDR2 is ANQGSEA. V gave up 7 bases and J gave up 3 bases; unmatched junction bases: 6. The CDR3 is made up of 12 amino acids. The CDR3, as DNA: TGCAGCGCTCGGGCAGGGGGCTACGAGCAGTACTTC. It yields the protein CSARAGGYEQYF.

This chain connects TRBV28 to TRBJ2-5; TRBD2 aligns across 13 bases. CDR3 size: 15 residues. V was clipped by 4 bases and J by 4 bases; unmatched bases: 3. Looked up from germline, CDR1 is MDHEN and CDR2 is SYDVKM. CDR3 DNA sequence: TGTGCCAGCAGTTCCACTAGCGGGAGGGGAGAGACCCAGTACTTC. Protein sequence: CASSSTSGRGETQYF.

The chain uses TRBV21-1 and TRBJ1-4; the D call TRBD1 from the table was never checked on the DNA. TRBV21-1 is a known pseudogene. CDR3 length: 20 amino acids. The CDR3 loop reads CASSFLLMMGIQGAGEKLFF. For the CDR3, the DNA is TGTGCCAGCAGCTTCCTTCTGATGATGGGGATACAGGGGGCGGGTGAAAAACTGTTTTTT.